This T cell receptor beta chain was captured by sequencing in a study of blood T cell repertoires in COVID-19. Study information: Samples representing acute and convalescent COVID-19 were sourced from the United States, Italy and Spain. In each case, the material was cDNA or gDNA derived from T cells, B-cell-depleted T cells, or PBMCs.

Authors' analysis steps: Reference gene primer amplification gave estimated nucleated cell counts. Repertoires were generated with immunoSEQ multiplex PCR, while TCRdb's copy carries only in-frame clones and drops some. Clone size and the V and J calls come from that table; the DNA yielded D and trimming. Among 70,000 or so clones listed, approximately 90% were seen once. Trimming cost V 4 bases and J 4 bases; bases outside gene matches: 8. The germline V gene has CDR1 SGHKS and CDR2 YYEKEE (reference sequence). The CDR3 is 14 amino acids. The sample was peripheral blood. The chain carries TRBV5-5 and TRBJ2-7; 7 positions agree with TRBD1. The receptor comes from a man younger than 45 with acute or convalescent COVID-19. Written as DNA, the CDR3 is TGTGCCAGCAGCCTGACAGGGTACCCTTACGAGCAGTACTTC. This codes for CASSLTGYPYEQYF.